One sample yielded the 32 T cell receptor beta chains listed below, sequenced in a study of shared clonotypes between healthy human individuals. The protocol was immunoSEQ multiplex PCR, while the TCRdb copy is restricted to in-frame clones and leaves out a portion. The repertoire includes around 940,000 clones, more than 75% of them detected once, and about 1.5% sits in the top ten. Sequenced input: memory CD4+ T cells sorted from blood. The subset: CD45RA-negative fraction. The source is a man younger than 30 in good health.

This rearrangement joins TRBV6-6 to TRBJ1-5; D not certain. The CDR3 is made up of 13 amino acids. Germline V gene sequence: CDR1 MNHNY, CDR2 SVGAGI (reference sequence). Trimming stripped 5 bases from V and 1 base from J, with 6 bases between. The CDR3 region is CASSVNSNQPQHF. The CDR3 region has the DNA TGTGCCAGCAGTGTCAACAGCAATCAGCCCCAGCATTTT.

This chain uses TRBV6-6 with TRBJ2-3; 7 nucleotides match TRBD2. Germline loops: CDR1 MNHNY, CDR2 SVGAGI (reference sequence). Trimming removed 8 bases from V and 0 bases from J; junction bases left unmatched: 5. The CDR3 runs to 14 residues. Written as DNA, the CDR3 is TGTGCCAGCCGAGTGGGAGGGAGCACAGATACGCAGTATTTT. Amino acids: CASRVGGSTDTQYF.

This clone was seen only a few times. The chain recombines TRBV2 with TRBJ1-1; no reliable D call. This CDR3 comprises 12 residues. Germline assignment: CDR1 SNHLY and CDR2 FYNNEI. Trimming took 6 bases from V and 1 from J, leaving 6 bases between them. CDR3 bases: TGTGCCAGCAGAATATGGAACACTGAAGCTTTCTTT. This translates into CASRIWNTEAFF.

This clone was observed a few times. The chain has TRBV11-2 and TRBJ2-1; 15 nucleotides match TRBD2. With 5 bases clipped from V and 7 bases from J, the junction kept 6 bases outside the gene matches. Germline CDR1 SGHAT, CDR2 FQNNGV. CDR3 length: 16 amino acids. The CDR3, as DNA: TGTGCCAGCAGCCGTTCCGGGACTAGCGGGGGGAATGAGCAGTTCTTC. This encodes CASSRSGTSGGNEQFF.

This chain connects TRBV5-5 to TRBJ1-2; D uncertain. Per germline, CDR1 SGHKS and CDR2 YYEKEE (reference sequence). V lost 4 bases to trimming and J lost 5 bases, with 18 bases between them. The CDR3 length is 15 residues. CDR3 sequence (DNA): TGTGCCAGCAGCCCTGGTTATTCGACCCCTTATGGCTACACCTTC. Translating gives CASSPGYSTPYGYTF.

This clone was seen a handful of times. Other DNA variants within this sample encode the same CDR3. CDR3 amino acids: CAWGQGHSNQPQHF. The CDR3 nucleotides read TGTGCCTGGGGACAGGGACATAGCAATCAGCCCCAGCATTTT. The rearrangement joins TRBV30 to TRBJ1-5, with 8 bases aligning to TRBD1. The CDR3 length is 14 residues. CDR1 and CDR2 (germline): GTSNPN, SVGIG (reference sequence). V lost 5 bases, J lost 0 bases, and 3 bases stayed unmatched.

The chain links TRBV4-2 to TRBJ2-3, with D possibly matching TRBD2 (6 bases). The germline V gene has CDR1 LGHNA and CDR2 YNFKEQ. Trimming pared 2 bases from V and 2 bases from J, leaving 11 bases between. This CDR3 is built from 15 residues. In DNA, the CDR3 is TGTGCCAGCAGCCAACTAACTAGCTACACAGATACGCAGTATTTT. Encoded protein: CASSQLTSYTDTQYF.

This clone appeared a few times. This sequence joins TRBV5-4 and TRBJ2-1, with D unclear. This CDR3 contains 14 residues. CDR1 and CDR2 from the germline V gene are SGHNT and YYREEE (reference sequence). V lost 4 bases and J lost 5, with 13 bases in between. CDR3 region: CASSLRPLDNEQFF. The DNA of the CDR3 is TGTGCCAGCAGCCTCCGGCCACTTGACAATGAGCAGTTCTTC.

Only a few counts were recorded for this clone. The CDR3 DNA sequence: TGTGCCAGCAGTTCGGACAGCTCCTACGAGCAGTACTTC. This encodes CASSSDSSYEQYF. The J gene is TRBJ2-5, the V gene TRBV28; D is perhaps TRBD1 (6 bases). The J call may be mistaken, given a closer DNA end match to TRBJ2-7. The CDR3 has 13 residues. The germline CDR1 and CDR2 sequences are MDHEN and SYDVKM.

The gene calls are TRBV30 and TRBJ2-7, with a tentative D call TRBD1 (6 bases). The CDR3 contains 14 residues. Trimming shortened V by 2 bases and J by 3 bases, and 14 bases separated the two germline ends. Germline V lookup: CDR1 GTSNPN, CDR2 SVGIG (reference sequence). The CDR3 sequence: CAWSNQGRGYEQYF. CDR3 bases: TGTGCCTGGAGTAACCAGGGGAGAGGCTACGAGCAGTACTTC.

This clone was picked up a small number of times. This rearrangement joins TRBV5-4 to TRBJ1-6, with TRBD1 identical over 8 bases. Germline trimming cut 3 bases from V and 5 bases from J; bases unmatched to any gene: 1. The CDR3 spans 14 residues. Germline values: CDR1 SGHNT, CDR2 YYREEE (reference sequence). CDR3: CASSSDRDNSPLHF. The CDR3 bases are TGTGCCAGCAGCTCGGACAGGGATAATTCACCCCTCCACTTT.

The V and J genes are TRBV29-1 and TRBJ2-3; 8 bases fit TRBD2. V was clipped by 8 bases and J by 6 bases; unmatched bases: 13. Looked up from germline, CDR1 is SQVTM and CDR2 is ANQGSEA. The CDR3 loop spans 14 amino acids. This chain's CDR3 is CSTIPGLGQDTQYF. CDR3 coding DNA: TGCAGCACAATCCCGGGACTAGGGCAGGATACGCAGTATTTT.

J is TRBJ2-7 and V is TRBV16; TRBD2 might be the D (5 bases). V was shortened by 2 bases and J by 2 bases, with 7 bases between the two germline ends. Germline V CDR1 and CDR2: KGHSY, FQNENV. This CDR3 spans 13 amino acids. CDR3 in amino acids: CASSQGGAYEQYF. CDR3 DNA sequence: TGTGCCAGCAGCCAAGGAGGAGCCTACGAGCAGTACTTC. The whole variable domain, remainder taken from reference TRBV16 and TRBJ2-7, is GEEVAQTPKHLVRGEGQKAKLYCAPIKGHSYVFWYQQVLKNEFKFLISFQNENVFDETGMPKERFSAKCLPNSPCSLEIQATKLEDSAVYFCASSQGGAYEQYFGPGTRLTVT.

V is TRBV5-8 and J is TRBJ2-5; D might be TRBD1 or TRBD2, each matching 5 bases. The CDR3 runs to 15 residues. CDR1 is SGHTS, CDR2 YDEGEE, per germline. V lost 4 bases and J lost 5, with 18 bases in between. DNA of the CDR3: TGTGCCAGCAGCACCTTTATTGGGGGATCGGAGACCCAGTACTTC. Translated: CASSTFIGGSETQYF.

The table lists this clone with a few counts. The gene calls are TRBV6-1 and TRBJ1-1; D uncertain. The CDR3 covers 14 residues. V was trimmed by 2 bases and J by 3 bases, leaving 10 bases between them. CDR1 MNHNS and CDR2 SASEGT come from the germline V gene. Written as DNA, the CDR3 is TGTGCCAGCAGTGAACAAATTGGGTACACTGAAGCTTTCTTT. As protein: CASSEQIGYTEAFF.

This chain joins TRBV5-1 and TRBJ1-2, with TRBD1 identical over 11 bases. Trimming at V came to 6 bases and at J to 7 bases, leaving 8 bases not matched to a gene. This CDR3 contains 14 residues. Germline V gene sequence: CDR1 SGHRS, CDR2 YFSETQ. As DNA, the CDR3 is TGCGCCAGCACCCCGGACAGGGGGCGCGGTGGCTACACCTTC. It encodes CASTPDRGRGGYTF. Full variable domain (missing parts from reference TRBV5-1 and TRBJ1-2): KAGVTQTPRYLIKTRGQQVTLSCSPISGHRSVSWYQQTPGQGLQFLFEYFSETQRNKGNFPGRFSGRQFSNSRSEMNVSTLELGDSALYLCASTPDRGRGGYTFGSGTRLTVV.

The chain is built from TRBV10-2 and TRBJ1-1, with D possibly being TRBD1 (5 bases). This CDR3 spans 14 amino acids. With 3 bases removed from V and 3 bases from J, the gap between germline ends came to 11 bases. Germline-derived CDR1 and CDR2 are WSHSY and SAAADI. CDR3: CASSDRGSYTEAFF. The CDR3 DNA follows: TGCGCCAGCAGTGACCGGGGGTCTTACACTGAAGCTTTCTTT.

V and J are TRBV30 and TRBJ1-5, with 8 bases lining up with TRBD1. Germline V gene lookup returns CDR1 GTSNPN and CDR2 SVGIG (reference sequence). This CDR3 has 13 residues. Trimming took 5 bases from V and 6 from J; bases not matched to a gene: 6. The CDR3 reads CAWDAGGGQPQHF. The CDR3 nucleotides are TGTGCCTGGGACGCAGGGGGCGGTCAGCCCCAGCATTTT.

The rearrangement uses TRBV5-8 and TRBJ1-1; maybe TRBD1 (5 bases). CDR3 length equals 13 residues. The germline gives CDR1 SGHTS, CDR2 YDEGEE. V was cut by 2 bases and J by 3 bases, with 8 bases left in between. This CDR3 is CASSFGGDTEAFF. The CDR3 DNA is TGTGCCAGCAGCTTCGGGGGGGACACTGAAGCTTTCTTT.

The chain links TRBV7-3 to TRBJ2-1, with D perhaps matching TRBD1 (5 bases). Trimming removed 2 bases at V and 5 bases at J, with 13 bases between. Germline CDR1 reads SGHTA; CDR2 reads FQGTGA. There are 15 residues in the CDR3. The CDR3 DNA reads TGTGCCAGCAGCTTACCCAACAGGAGAGACAATGAGCAGTTCTTC. Translation gives CASSLPNRRDNEQFF.

For this clone: Other DNA sequences in this sample translate to the same CDR3. V gene TRBV7-9 combines with J gene TRBJ2-2, with 11 nucleotides matching TRBD1. Germline V lookup: CDR1 SEHNR, CDR2 FQNEAQ (reference sequence). With V trimmed by 5 bases and J by 4 bases, 3 bases remained unmatched. This CDR3 has 15 amino acids. The CDR3 sequence: CASSPGQGGTGELFF. The CDR3 DNA follows: TGTGCCAGCAGCCCGGGACAGGGGGGCACCGGGGAGCTGTTTTTT.

This chain connects TRBV30 to TRBJ1-5; possibly TRBD1 for D (5 bases). Trimming stripped 1 base from V and 5 bases from J, with 15 bases between. The CDR3 length is 15 residues. The germline gives CDR1 GTSNPN, CDR2 SVGIG (reference sequence). CDR3 sequence reads: CAWSALGGGYQPQHF. DNA of the CDR3: TGTGCCTGGAGTGCCTTGGGGGGGGGATATCAGCCCCAGCATTTT.

This clone appeared a few times. The chain links TRBV27 to TRBJ2-7, with 10 bases lining up with TRBD2. J lost 5 bases, V lost 2 bases, and 6 bases had no gene match. The CDR3 contains 15 residues. Looked up from germline, CDR1 is MNHEY and CDR2 is SMNVEV (reference sequence). CDR3 loop: CASSLKRGGFHEQYF. As DNA, the CDR3 is TGTGCCAGCAGTTTAAAGCGGGGGGGTTTCCACGAGCAGTACTTC.

As regards this clone: One junction end does not reproduce the germline sequence, and a read error may be involved. J is TRBJ2-2 and V is TRBV27, with D uncertain. This CDR3 has 12 residues. Germline CDR1 reads MNHEY; CDR2 reads SMNVEV (reference sequence). CDR3 protein: CASSSNSGELFF. Here the CDR3 DNA reads TGTGCCAGCAGTTCCAACAGCGGGGAGCTGTTTTTT.

CDR3 sequence: CASSPPGQGGLNQPQHF. DNA for the CDR3: TGTGCCAGCAGTCCACCGGGACAGGGGGGATTAAATCAGCCCCAGCATTTT. The chain carries TRBV28 and TRBJ1-5; 11 bases line up with TRBD1. The CDR3 spans 17 residues. J was trimmed by 4 bases and V by 5 bases; bases with no gene match: 10. Germline CDR1 is MDHEN and CDR2 is SYDVKM.

The chain is built from TRBV4-2 and TRBJ2-7; the match to TRBD1 covers 7 bases. This CDR3 region has 14 residues. The germline V gene encodes CDR1 LGHNA and CDR2 YNFKEQ. The V gene end was trimmed by 4 bases and the J gene end by 7 bases; junction bases not matched to a gene: 10. The CDR3 DNA reads TGTGCCAGCAGCCCGACAGGGCCCATACAAGAGCAGTACTTC. Protein sequence: CASSPTGPIQEQYF.

The rearrangement joins TRBV10-3 to TRBJ2-5; weak D call: TRBD1 (6 bases). The CDR3 contains 16 residues. With 3 bases removed from V and 5 bases from J, the gap between germline ends came to 19 bases. From germline, CDR1 is ENHRY and CDR2 SYGVKD. The CDR3 DNA reads TGTGCCATCAGTGATGAAATAGGCGGCCAGGGGGAGACCCAGTACTTC. Protein sequence: CAISDEIGGQGETQYF.

Only a few counts were recorded for this clone. The chain has TRBV5-1 and TRBJ1-1, with D perhaps matching TRBD1 (6 bases). Germline lookup yields CDR1 SGHRS and CDR2 YFSETQ. V was pared by 7 bases and J by 0 bases, with 19 bases between. This CDR3 is 16 amino acids long. The CDR3 region is CASRTDSASMNTEAFF. The CDR3 nucleotides read TGCGCCAGCCGGACAGACAGTGCCTCCATGAACACTGAAGCTTTCTTT.

Remarks on this clone: The same CDR3 is also encoded by other DNA sequences in this sample. This chain joins TRBV5-1 and TRBJ2-7; D is uncertain. Per the germline V gene, CDR1 is SGHRS and CDR2 is YFSETQ. The CDR3 extends over 14 amino acids. The V end lost 1 base, the J end lost 3 bases, and 11 bases lay between the germline ends. The CDR3: CASSLSGGDYEQYF. CDR3 sequence (DNA): TGCGCCAGCAGCTTGTCGGGTGGGGACTACGAGCAGTACTTC.

This chain joins TRBV19 and TRBJ2-4, with a weak D call TRBD2 (6 bases). This CDR3 has 15 residues. The germline V gene has CDR1 LNHDA and CDR2 SQIVND (reference sequence). Trimming shortened V by 2 bases and J by 6 bases, and 14 bases separated the two germline ends. The CDR3, as DNA: TGTGCCAGTAGTATAAGGGCGGGGTGGGCAAACATTCAGTACTTC. This codes for CASSIRAGWANIQYF.

This clone was counted many times. The CDR3 loop reads CASSPGQGAFDIQYF. CDR3 bases: TGTGCCAGCAGCCCCGGACAGGGGGCGTTTGACATTCAGTACTTC. This chain connects TRBV11-1 to TRBJ2-4; 11 bases line up with TRBD1. The CDR3 is 15 residues long. Trimming took 5 bases from V and 8 from J; bases not matched to a gene: 8. Germline assignment: CDR1 SGHAT and CDR2 FQDESV (reference sequence).

This clone was observed a single time. The rearrangement uses TRBV7-6 and TRBJ2-1; 8 nucleotides match TRBD2. The CDR3 has 13 amino acids. V was pared by 4 bases and J by 6 bases, with 2 bases of the junction left unmatched. Per the germline V gene, CDR1 is SGHVS and CDR2 is FNYEAQ. The CDR3 region has the DNA TGTGCCAGCAGCTGGACTAGCTCCAATGAGCAGTTCTTC. Its translation is CASSWTSSNEQFF.